This record looks at one TCR beta chain sequence and its context. This CDR3 region has 16 residues. Germline CDR1 reads SGHTA; CDR2 reads FQGTGA. The sample belongs to a study of tumor-infiltrating lymphocytes in oesophageal squamous cell carcinoma. One entry per CDR3 protein results from TCRdb running MiXCR on the PCR reads. The sample yields under 20,000 distinct CDR3 sequences, 30% to 50% seen once. Sequencing was done on a sample of blood. This clonotype was obtained from a male donor with esophageal squamous cell carcinoma. The chain is built from TRBV7-3 and TRBJ2-1; D perhaps matches TRBD2 (5 bases). The end of the DNA aligns better with TRBJ2-7, so the J call may be wrong. For the CDR3, the DNA is TGTGCCAGCAGCTTATACGGGCCTAGCTCCTACAATGAGCAGTACTTC. It encodes CASSLYGPSSYNEQYF.